This T cell receptor beta chain originates from a study of blood T cells in healthy people across ages. Background on the study: Through template switching, about one barcoded beta molecule was captured per two T cells, as measured in model experiments.

The study isolated at least 7 million PBMCs from each sample. The total RNA that was extracted per sample amounted to at least 5 micrograms. Together with a sample-barcoded 5' primer, a J-beta primer mix was included in a second PCR lasting about 7 to 11 cycles. TCRdb recomputed calls from the 5' RACE reads with MiXCR, one row per CDR3 protein. Here the sample spans approximately 780,000 distinct CDR3 sequences, roughly 26% being singletons. The junction had 9 bases not matched to a gene; V was cut back by 3 bases and J by 5 bases. Germline V gene lookup returns CDR1 KGHSH and CDR2 LQKENI. CDR3 length: 16 amino acids. The sample also formed part of further work on T cells of mothers and their children. Per that paper: In this cohort, donors were a few healthy Caucasian mothers plus their six children.

Sequencing was carried out using blood. This rearrangement joins TRBV18 to TRBJ2-7; 11 bases map to TRBD2. The source is a boy aged 5-17 years in good health. The DNA of the CDR3 is TGTGCCAGCTCACCCCTGCGAACTAGCGGGGGAAACGAGCAGTACTTC. This translates into CASSPLRTSGGNEQYF.